This T cell receptor beta chain was observed in a study of graft-versus-host responses after intestinal transplantation. In the study overall: Every recipient underwent anti-thymocyte globulin induction, then tacrolimus and steroids for around three years.

Regarding the study as a whole: Graft-versus-host to host-versus-graft clonal ratios in allografts were high in patients with graft-donor T cell macrochimerism. Early post-transplant falls in HvG clones accompanied the peak levels of circulating GvH clones. GvH clones were found in recipient marrow; some appeared first in ileum or blood.

Processing was applied to graft tissue in order to liberate intraepithelial and lamina propria lymphocytes. The assay was immunoSEQ multiplex PCR, and TCRdb's table has in-frame clones only and misses some. The sample holds around 16,000 clones; around 83% are singletons and the top ten take over 3%. As to this clone: The antigen is not known.

The CDR3 covers 16 residues. CDR1 is LNHNV, CDR2 YYDKDF, per germline (reference sequence). The germline V and J ends were trimmed by 1 base and 3 bases, with 14 bases remaining between them. The rearrangement joins TRBV15 to TRBJ2-3; possibly TRBD1 for D (7 bases). Sequenced here: ileum tissue, sampled around 600 days after intestinal transplantation. This receptor was identified in a human patient who received an intestinal transplant, so some T cells may come from the graft donor. The CDR3 sequence is CATSRAQGGETDTQYF. The DNA for the CDR3 is TGTGCCACCAGCAGAGCCCAGGGGGGCGAGACAGATACGCAGTATTTT.